Each of the 4 T cell receptor beta chains below was sequenced from the same sample in a study of blood T cell repertoires in COVID-19. Only in-frame clones appear in the TCRdb table, and some are missing; sequencing was by immunoSEQ multiplex PCR. Of approximately 25,000 clones listed, 75% to 90% were seen once; the top ten hold roughly a sixth. Sequenced: peripheral blood. The receptors were sampled from a human donor with acute or convalescent COVID-19. The donor label of this sample is uncertain.

CDR3 nucleotides: TGTGCCACCAGCACCGGACAGGGGGCAACGCTGGAGTACTTC. It specifies CATSTGQGATLEYF. J is TRBJ2-7 and V is TRBV15, with TRBD1 matching 11 bases. The germline gives CDR1 LNHNV, CDR2 YYDKDF (reference sequence). J lost 11 bases, V lost 4 bases, and 10 bases had no gene match. This CDR3 comprises 14 residues.

The CDR3 loop is CAWSVGPGGFYEQYF. In DNA form, the CDR3 reads TGTGCCTGGAGTGTCGGACCCGGCGGGTTCTACGAGCAGTACTTC. The chain carries TRBV30 and TRBJ2-7; a possible D gene is TRBD2 (5 bases). This CDR3 region has 15 residues. V dropped 0 bases and J dropped 3 bases, with 15 bases sitting between them. The germline V gene has CDR1 GTSNPN and CDR2 SVGIG (reference sequence).

With regard to this clone: A junction end diverges from the germline sequence, so it may reflect a read error. The chain uses TRBV16 and TRBJ1-3, with TRBD1 matching 10 bases. The CDR3 length is 13 residues. CDR1 is KGHSY, CDR2 FQNENV, per germline. Here the CDR3 reads CASSHKMGQGLPF. The DNA of the CDR3 is TGTGCCAGCAGCCATAAAATGGGACAGGGGCTCCCTTTT.

V is TRBV2 and J is TRBJ1-2, with unresolved D. Trimming took off 6 bases at V and 8 bases at J, with 19 bases between the two ends. This CDR3 comprises 14 residues. Looked up from germline, CDR1 is SNHLY and CDR2 is FYNNEI. CDR3 sequence reads: CASSGEWVRSGYTF. CDR3 coding DNA: TGTGCCAGCAGCGGCGAATGGGTTCGTAGCGGCTACACCTTC.